This record concerns one T cell receptor (beta chain) sequence. PCR used 60 Vbeta primers and 13 Jbeta primers. Clones were sequenced by immunoSEQ multiplex PCR, and TCRdb holds only the in-frame ones, with some missing. The sample contains tens of thousands of clones, 70% to 80% of which appear only once. The data belong to a study of cytomegalovirus exposure and HLA in healthy donors. The CDR3 totals 12 residues. Unmatched junction bases numbered 2, after V lost 3 bases and J lost 6 bases. CDR1 LNHNV and CDR2 YYDKDF come from the germline V gene (reference sequence). The V gene is TRBV15, the J gene TRBJ2-7; 7 bases are shared with TRBD1. This TCR was sampled from a man aged 50 to 59 in good health and CMV-seronegative. Sequenced input: PBMCs. In DNA form, the CDR3 reads TGTGCCACCAGCAGGACAGGGTCCGAGCAGTACTTC. Protein: CATSRTGSEQYF. Combining the CDR3 with reference TRBV15 and TRBJ2-7 gives the whole variable domain DAMVIQNPRYQVTQFGKPVTLSCSQTLNHNVMYWYQQKSSQAPKLLFHYYDKDFNNEADTPDNFQSRRPNTSFCFLDIRSPGLGDTAMYLCATSRTGSEQYFGPGTRLTVT.